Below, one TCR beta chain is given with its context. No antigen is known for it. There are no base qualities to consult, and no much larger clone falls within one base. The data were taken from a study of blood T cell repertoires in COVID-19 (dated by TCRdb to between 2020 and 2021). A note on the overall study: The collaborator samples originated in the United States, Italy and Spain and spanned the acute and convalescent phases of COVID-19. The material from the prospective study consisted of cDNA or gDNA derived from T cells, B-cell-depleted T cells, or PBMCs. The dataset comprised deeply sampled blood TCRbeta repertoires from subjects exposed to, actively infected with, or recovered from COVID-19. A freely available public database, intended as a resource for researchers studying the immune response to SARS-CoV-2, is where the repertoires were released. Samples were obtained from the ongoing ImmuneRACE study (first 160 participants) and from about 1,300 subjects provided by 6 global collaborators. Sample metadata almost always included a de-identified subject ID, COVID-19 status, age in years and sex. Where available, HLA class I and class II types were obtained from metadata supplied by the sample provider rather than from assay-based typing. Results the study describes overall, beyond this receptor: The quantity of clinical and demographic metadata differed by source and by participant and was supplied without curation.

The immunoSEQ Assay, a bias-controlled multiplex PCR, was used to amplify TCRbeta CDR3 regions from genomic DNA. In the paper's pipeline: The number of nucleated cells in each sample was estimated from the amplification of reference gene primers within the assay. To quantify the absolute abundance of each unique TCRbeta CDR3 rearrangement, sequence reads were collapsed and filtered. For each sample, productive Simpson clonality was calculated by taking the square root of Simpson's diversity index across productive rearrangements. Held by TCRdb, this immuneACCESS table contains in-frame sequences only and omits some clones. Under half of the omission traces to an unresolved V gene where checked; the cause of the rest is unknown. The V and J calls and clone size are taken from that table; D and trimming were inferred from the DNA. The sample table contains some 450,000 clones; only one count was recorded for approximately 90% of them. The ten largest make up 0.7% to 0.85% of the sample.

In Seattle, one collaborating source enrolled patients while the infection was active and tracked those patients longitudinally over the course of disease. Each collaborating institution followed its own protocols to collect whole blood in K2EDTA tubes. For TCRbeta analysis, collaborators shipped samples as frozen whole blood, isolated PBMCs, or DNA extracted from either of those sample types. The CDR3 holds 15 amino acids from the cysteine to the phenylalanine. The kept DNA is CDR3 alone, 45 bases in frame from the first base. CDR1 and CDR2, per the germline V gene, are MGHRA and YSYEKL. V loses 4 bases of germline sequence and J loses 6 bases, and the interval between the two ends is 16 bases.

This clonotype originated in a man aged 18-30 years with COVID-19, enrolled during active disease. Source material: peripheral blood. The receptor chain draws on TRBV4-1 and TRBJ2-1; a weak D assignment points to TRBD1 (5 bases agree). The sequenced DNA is TGCGCCAGCAGCCTTATTCAGGGTTCCGCCAATGAGCAGTTCTTC. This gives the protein CASSLIQGSANEQFF.